This note documents a single TCR beta chain sequence. As yet, its antigen is unknown. The authors made the TRB cDNA libraries by 5' RACE using UMI labels. TCRdb reprocessed the 5' RACE reads; each CDR3 protein has one entry and no DNA is given. This sample contains some 120,000 distinct CDR3 sequences. The data stem from a study of CXCR3-negative and CXCR3-positive naive CD8 T cells. Regarding the study as a whole: Similarly elevated diversity marked both naive subsets, with memory CD8+ cells showing far lower diversity. Memory, not naive, CXCR3-negative and CXCR3-positive cells differed in TRBV-TRBJ usage. Naive CXCR3-positive cells had TRB CDR3s more hydrophobic than those of CXCR3-negative naive cells.

Sorting was done in triplicate for each CD8+ T cell subset (approximately 310,000 cells each). CD45RO-CCR7+CD27+CD95- cells counted as naive CD8+ T cells. Germline-derived CDR1 and CDR2 are LGHNT and FRNRAP. This CDR3 is built from 14 residues. The chain couples TRBV12-5 to TRBJ1-2; TCRdb gives TRBD1 as the D gene, but with no DNA this cannot be confirmed. This receptor was taken from a human donor in good health. Some clones in this sample may be carry-over from other donors' samples. The specimen was naive CXCR3+ CD8+ T cells from blood. Subset: CD45RO-CCR7+CD27+CD95- naive CD8+ T cells expressing CXCR3 (TNR3+). CDR3 protein: CASGPPTPLYGYTF.